This entry lists 20 T cell receptor beta chains sequenced from one sample in a study of beta chain features in type 1 diabetes. Findings of the study overall: TCRB CDR3s were moderately but significantly shorter in Type 1 diabetes patients in all four CD4+ subsets.

The study reverse transcribed the entire isolated RNA, so it sequenced expressed TCRB transcripts. The repertoire was sequenced with immunoSEQ multiplex PCR; TCRdb's copy has only in-frame clones and lacks some. The profile shows roughly 730,000 clones, 13% of them singletons. These receptors are not linked to any known antigen. Sequencing was carried out using naive CD4+ T cells from blood. These receptor sequences come from a man younger than 35 with type 1 diabetes.

This clone has only a few counts. The same CDR3 can be traced to other DNA sequences in this sample. V is TRBV30 and J is TRBJ2-5; D may be TRBD2 (7 bases). The CDR3 consists of 13 residues. CDR1 is GTSNPN, CDR2 SVGIG, per germline (reference sequence). V lost 3 bases and J lost 1, with 9 bases in between. The CDR3 bases are TGTGCCTGGAGCGGGGGGCCCCAAGAGACCCAGTACTTC. This translates into CAWSGGPQETQYF.

The genes are TRBV30 and TRBJ1-2; D not resolved. This CDR3 comprises 13 residues. Trimming pared 2 bases from V and 8 bases from J, leaving 15 bases between. From germline, CDR1 is GTSNPN and CDR2 SVGIG (reference sequence). The CDR3 nucleotides are TGTGCCTGGAGTACCGGGCCGGGGTTGGGCTACACCTTC. Protein: CAWSTGPGLGYTF.

This chain's CDR3 is CASSHQETQYF. The CDR3 nucleotides are TGTGCCAGCAGTCACCAAGAGACCCAGTACTTC. The V and J genes are TRBV7-9 and TRBJ2-5; the D is unclear. The germline V gene encodes CDR1 SEHNR and CDR2 FQNEAQ (reference sequence). The CDR3 has 11 residues. V shed 6 bases and J shed 0 bases, with 2 bases lying between them.

This chain links TRBV27 with TRBJ2-7; possibly TRBD2 for D (6 bases). V shed 3 bases and J shed 10 bases, with 16 bases lying between them. Looked up from germline, CDR1 is MNHEY and CDR2 is SMNVEV (reference sequence). The CDR3 loop spans 13 amino acids. The CDR3 spells CASSLGQGLPQYF. Here the CDR3 DNA reads TGTGCCAGCAGTTTGGGGCAGGGACTCCCCCAGTACTTC.

This clone has only a few counts. This sequence joins TRBV7-2 and TRBJ2-3; D may match TRBD1 or TRBD2 (5 bases each). The germline CDR1 and CDR2 sequences are SGHTA and FQGNSA. The CDR3 covers 15 residues. V dropped 5 bases and J dropped 2 bases, with 14 bases sitting between them. The CDR3 spells CASSIQTGTTDTQYF. CDR3 DNA: TGTGCCAGCAGCATCCAGACTGGGACCACAGATACGCAGTATTTT.

This rearrangement joins TRBV2 to TRBJ2-5; D may match TRBD1 or TRBD2 (6 bases each). The germline V gene encodes CDR1 SNHLY and CDR2 FYNNEI. This CDR3 spans 15 amino acids. V was cut by 3 bases and J by 5 bases, with 16 bases left in between. The CDR3, as DNA: TGTGCCAGCAGTGATCCGGGGGCAGGGTGGGAGACCCAGTACTTC. This gives the protein CASSDPGAGWETQYF.

This sequence joins TRBV18 and TRBJ2-5, with TRBD2 as a possible D gene (5 bases). V lost 6 bases, J lost 5 bases, and 10 bases lay in between. Germline CDR1 reads KGHSH; CDR2 reads LQKENI. CDR3 length equals 12 residues. The CDR3 region has the DNA TGTGCCAGCTCGTCTTCGGGGGAGACCCAGTACTTC. Encoded protein: CASSSSGETQYF.

The rearrangement links TRBV20-1 to TRBJ2-5; D remains ambiguous. CDR3 length equals 11 residues. V gave up 3 bases and J gave up 5 bases, with 7 bases separating them. Looked up from germline, CDR1 is DFQATT and CDR2 is SNEGSKA (reference sequence). Here the CDR3 reads CSASMGETQYF. The CDR3 DNA follows: TGCAGTGCTAGTATGGGGGAGACCCAGTACTTC.

This clone has just a few counts. The chain employs TRBV2 and TRBJ2-3; no clear D. In germline, CDR1 is SNHLY, CDR2 FYNNEI. V dropped 5 bases and J dropped 0 bases, with 18 bases sitting between them. The CDR3 spans 17 residues. The CDR3 nucleotides are TGTGCCAGCAGTTTCCCCCGCGGCGGAACTAGCACAGATACGCAGTATTTT. Amino acids: CASSFPRGGTSTDTQYF. Drawing the rest from reference TRBV2 and TRBJ2-3, the complete variable domain is EPEVTQTPSHQVTQMGQEVILRCVPISNHLYFYWYRQILGQKVEFLVSFYNNEISEKSEIFDDQFSVERPDGSNFTLKIRSTKLEDSAMYFCASSFPRGGTSTDTQYFGPGTRLTVL.

The sample holds a few counts of this clone. V and J are TRBV7-2 and TRBJ1-5; 8 positions match TRBD1. Losses at the gene ends were 5 bases for V and 0 bases for J; bases not matched to a gene: 6. This CDR3 spans 16 amino acids. Germline CDR1 and CDR2: SGHTA and FQGNSA. CDR3 protein: CASSPGGGHSNQPQHF. CDR3 sequence (DNA): TGTGCCAGCAGCCCAGGGGGCGGACATAGCAATCAGCCCCAGCATTTT.

The rearrangement links TRBV6-5 to TRBJ1-4, with a possible D match to TRBD1 (5 bases). Germline CDR1 reads MNHEY; CDR2 reads SVGAGI. Trimming took 6 bases from V and 8 from J, leaving 16 bases between them. This CDR3 comprises 14 residues. Here the CDR3 DNA reads TGTGCCAGCAGACCGGGACCCCGAAGGGAAAAACTGTTTTTT. Translated, it gives CASRPGPRREKLFF.

The gene calls are TRBV29-1 and TRBJ1-1; D is unclear. This CDR3 is 11 amino acids long. Germline CDR1 and CDR2: SQVTM and ANQGSEA. The V end was cut by 8 bases, the J end by 1 base, with 8 bases between. The DNA of the CDR3 is TGCAGCCACCGGCCGAACACTGAAGCTTTCTTT. Its protein is CSHRPNTEAFF.

This clone was observed a handful of times. This chain uses TRBV6-5 with TRBJ2-2, with a weak D call TRBD2 (5 bases). V lost 6 bases to trimming and J lost 2 bases, with 10 bases between them. The CDR3 spans 14 residues. The V gene's germline CDR1 is MNHEY and CDR2 SVGAGI. The CDR3 sequence: CASSPGYNTGELFF. CDR3 DNA sequence: TGTGCCAGCAGCCCGGGGTACAACACCGGGGAGCTGTTTTTT.

Remarks on this clone: The sample contains more than one DNA sequence encoding this CDR3. The gene calls are TRBV29-1 and TRBJ1-5, with unresolved D. Germline V gene data show CDR1 as SQVTM and CDR2 as ANQGSEA. Between the trimmed V and J ends, which lost 0 bases and 5 bases, there was a span of 8 bases. This CDR3 is built from 13 residues. DNA for the CDR3: TGCAGCGTTGAAGATGGTAGGGATCAGCCCCAGCATTTT. It codes for CSVEDGRDQPQHF.

The CDR3 nucleotides are TGTGCCAGCAGCTTAGGTTCTGGATTGGGCTACACCTTC. Protein sequence: CASSLGSGLGYTF. This chain uses TRBV11-2 with TRBJ1-2, with D uncertain. Trimming took off 1 base at V and 8 bases at J, with 11 bases between the two ends. Germline V CDR1 and CDR2: SGHAT, FQNNGV. CDR3 length: 13 amino acids.

This clone has just a few counts. The rearrangement uses TRBV9 and TRBJ1-1; possible D gene TRBD1, 5 bases. CDR1 is SGDLS and CDR2 is YYNGEE in the germline V gene. The CDR3 covers 18 residues. Trimming pared 0 bases from V and 5 bases from J, leaving 23 bases between. DNA of the CDR3: TGTGCCAGCAGCGTAGATCTTCCTGGGGCCGCAGCAGGGACTGAAGCTTTCTTT. Encoded protein: CASSVDLPGAAAGTEAFF.

This clone was counted only a few times. This chain uses TRBV5-1 with TRBJ1-6; no clear D. The CDR3 is made up of 13 amino acids. The V end lost 2 bases, the J end lost 8 bases, and 8 bases lay between the germline ends. Per germline, CDR1 SGHRS and CDR2 YFSETQ. The CDR3 nucleotides read TGCGCCAGCAGCTTTGGACTAGATTCACCCCTCCACTTT. This sequence encodes CASSFGLDSPLHF.

Many counts were recorded for this clone. V gene TRBV21-1 combines with J gene TRBJ1-3. TRBV21-1 is designated a pseudogene. This CDR3 has 11 amino acids. As DNA, the CDR3 is TGTGCCAGCAGCAGGGGAAACACCATATATTTT. It specifies CASSRGNTIYF.

The V and J genes are TRBV7-3 and TRBJ1-6, with 8 bases identical to TRBD1. This CDR3 is built from 15 residues. V was clipped by 5 bases and J by 5 bases; unmatched bases: 5. Germline assignment: CDR1 SGHTA and CDR2 FQGTGA. CDR3 sequence (DNA): TGTGCCAGCAGCGTGACAGGGGTGGATAATTCACCCCTCCACTTT. Translating gives CASSVTGVDNSPLHF. Together with reference TRBV7-3 and TRBJ1-6, the CDR3 gives the full variable domain: GAGVSQTPSNKVTEKGKYVELRCDPISGHTALYWYRQSLGQGPEFLIYFQGTGAADDSGLPNDRFFAVRPEGSVSTLKIQRTERGDSAVYLCASSVTGVDNSPLHFGNGTRLTVT.

This clone was counted many times. J is TRBJ2-3 and V is TRBV4-1; D assignment may be TRBD1 or TRBD2 (5 bases each). Trimming cost V 1 base and J 10 bases, with 9 bases left between them. The germline CDR1 and CDR2 sequences are MGHRA and YSYEKL. The CDR3 is 12 residues long. CDR3 nucleotide sequence: TGCGCCAGCAGCCAAGTTGGGACCGCGCAGTATTTT. Translated: CASSQVGTAQYF.